This T cell receptor (beta chain) was recovered during a study of blood T cell repertoires in COVID-19. The CDR3 is 15 residues long. V was pared by 5 bases and J by 2 bases, with 16 bases between. Germline CDR1 reads SGHAT; CDR2 reads FQNNGV. Clones were sequenced by immunoSEQ multiplex PCR, and TCRdb holds only the in-frame ones, with some missing. The table lists under 500,000 clones, around 91% of them singletons. The TCR comes from a man aged 30-40 years who had recovered from COVID-19. The sequenced sample consisted of PBMCs or T cells enriched from blood (not recorded which). V is TRBV11-2 and J is TRBJ2-7; D is perhaps TRBD2 (6 bases). The CDR3 sequence: CASSPYAGGTYEQYF. Here the CDR3 DNA reads TGTGCCAGCAGCCCCTATGCCGGAGGGACCTACGAGCAGTACTTC.